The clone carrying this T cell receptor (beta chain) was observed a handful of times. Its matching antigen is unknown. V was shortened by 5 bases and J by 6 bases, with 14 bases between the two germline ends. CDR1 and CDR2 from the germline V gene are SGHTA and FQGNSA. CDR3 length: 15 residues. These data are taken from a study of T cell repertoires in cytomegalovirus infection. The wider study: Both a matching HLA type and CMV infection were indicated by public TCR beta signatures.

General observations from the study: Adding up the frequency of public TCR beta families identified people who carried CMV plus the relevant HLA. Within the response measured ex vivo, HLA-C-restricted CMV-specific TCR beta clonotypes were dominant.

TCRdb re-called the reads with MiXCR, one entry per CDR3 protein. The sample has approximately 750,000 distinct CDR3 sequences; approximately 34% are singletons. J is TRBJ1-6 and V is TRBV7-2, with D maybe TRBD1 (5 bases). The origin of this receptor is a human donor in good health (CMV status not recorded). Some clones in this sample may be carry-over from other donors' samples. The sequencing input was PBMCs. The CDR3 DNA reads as TGTGCCAGCAGCCAGCCGGGACGTACTAATTCACCCCTCCACTTT. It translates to CASSQPGRTNSPLHF.